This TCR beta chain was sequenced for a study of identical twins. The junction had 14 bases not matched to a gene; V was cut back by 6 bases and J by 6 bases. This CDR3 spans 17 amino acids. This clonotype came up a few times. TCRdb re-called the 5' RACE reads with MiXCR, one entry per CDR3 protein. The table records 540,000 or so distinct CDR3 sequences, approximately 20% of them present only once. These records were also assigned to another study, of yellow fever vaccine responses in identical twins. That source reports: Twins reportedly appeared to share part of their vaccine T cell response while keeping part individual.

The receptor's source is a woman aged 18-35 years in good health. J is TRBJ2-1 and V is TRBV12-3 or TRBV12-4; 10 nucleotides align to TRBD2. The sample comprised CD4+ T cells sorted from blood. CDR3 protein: CASSPVHRLAGANEQFF. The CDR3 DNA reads TGTGCCAGCAGCCCAGTTCATCGACTAGCGGGTGCCAATGAGCAGTTCTTC.